The 31 T cell receptor beta chains reported below all come from one sample, sequenced in a study of CD8 T cells in Susac syndrome. cDNA came from about 0.51 to 1 ug RNA primed by random hexamers. TCRdb redid the calling of the immunoSEQ multiplex PCR reads with MiXCR, one entry per CDR3 protein. The table includes about 180,000 distinct CDR3 sequences, roughly 95% detected once. Sample: CD8+ T cells from PBMCs. Receptors were obtained from a human donor with multiple sclerosis.

The V and J genes are TRBV7-9 and TRBJ2-3; 14 bases line up with TRBD2. The germline V gene encodes CDR1 SEHNR and CDR2 FQNEAQ (reference sequence). The junction had 7 bases not matched to a gene; V was cut back by 5 bases and J by 3 bases. CDR3 size: 17 residues. CDR3 coding DNA: TGTGCCAGCAGCGCGGGACTAGCGGGAGTTTATACAGATACGCAGTATTTT. This encodes CASSAGLAGVYTDTQYF.

The chain links TRBV5-6 to TRBJ2-1; the match to TRBD2 covers 10 bases. CDR3 size: 17 residues. CDR1 and CDR2 from the germline V gene are SGHDT and YYEEEE. V shed 1 base, J shed 4 bases, and the junction held 8 bases outside the gene matches. Written as DNA, the CDR3 is TGTGCCAGCAGCTTGCTACCCGGACTAGCGGTATACAATGAGCAGTTCTTC. It codes for CASSLLPGLAVYNEQFF.

This clonotype appeared a single time. The V gene is TRBV12-3 or TRBV12-4, the J gene TRBJ2-4; 8 positions match TRBD1. After removal of 5 bases from V and 7 bases from J, the junction contained 1 base not matched to a gene. This CDR3 region has 12 residues. The CDR3 here is CASSTGGNIQYF. CDR3 DNA: TGTGCCAGCAGTACAGGGGGGAACATTCAGTACTTC.

The V and J genes are TRBV5-1 and TRBJ2-1; D tentatively reads TRBD1 or TRBD2 (5 bases each). The CDR3 length is 17 residues. Between the trimmed V and J ends, which lost 4 bases and 0 bases, there was a span of 17 bases. Germline V gives CDR1 SGHRS, CDR2 YFSETQ. The chain's CDR3 is CASSPGGGTTSYNEQFF. CDR3 coding DNA: TGCGCCAGCAGCCCTGGGGGTGGAACGACCTCCTACAATGAGCAGTTCTTC. Full variable domain (remainder filled in from reference TRBV5-1 and TRBJ2-1): KAGVTQTPRYLIKTRGQQVTLSCSPISGHRSVSWYQQTPGQGLQFLFEYFSETQRNKGNFPGRFSGRQFSNSRSEMNVSTLELGDSALYLCASSPGGGTTSYNEQFFGPGTRLTVL.

For this clonotype: Its ends do not fully match the called genes, so a read error is possible. The gene calls are TRBV7-9 and TRBJ2-3, with D possibly TRBD2 on 5 matching bases. There are 16 residues in the CDR3. Germline lookup yields CDR1 SEHNR and CDR2 FQNEAQ (reference sequence). The CDR3 loop reads CASSLDGGPDTDTQCF. DNA of the CDR3: TGTGCCAGCAGCTTAGACGGCGGGCCCGACACAGATACGCAGTGTTTT.

This sequence joins TRBV27 and TRBJ1-2; 9 nucleotides line up with TRBD1. CDR3 size: 16 residues. V shed 6 bases, J shed 4 bases, and the junction held 12 bases outside the gene matches. CDR1 is MNHEY and CDR2 is SMNVEV in the germline V gene (reference sequence). Here the CDR3 reads CASSNSRTGGGYGYTF. The CDR3 DNA reads as TGTGCCAGCAGCAACAGCCGCACAGGGGGCGGCTATGGCTACACCTTC.

V is TRBV27 and J is TRBJ2-5, with 7 bases fitting TRBD2. Trimming took 2 bases from V and 4 from J; bases not matched to a gene: 4. This CDR3 region has 14 residues. Germline V CDR1 and CDR2: MNHEY, SMNVEV (reference sequence). CDR3 sequence: CASSLAGDGETQYF. The CDR3 DNA reads as TGTGCCAGCAGTTTAGCGGGAGACGGAGAGACCCAGTACTTC.

The V call is TRBV7-9, the J call TRBJ2-1, with D perhaps TRBD2 (5 bases). This CDR3 region has 15 residues. Trimming left V 5 bases short and J 6 bases short, with 17 bases between. CDR1 is SEHNR, CDR2 FQNEAQ, per germline (reference sequence). The CDR3 nucleotides are TGTGCCAGCAGCCCCCCCGGAGCGGACCGCAATGAGCAGTTCTTC. Its protein product is CASSPPGADRNEQFF.

The chain is built from TRBV20-1 and TRBJ2-1; D remains unclear. This CDR3 is 14 amino acids long. Trimming removed 0 bases at V and 10 bases at J, with 16 bases between. Germline V gives CDR1 DFQATT, CDR2 SNEGSKA (reference sequence). For the CDR3, the DNA is TGCAGTGCTAGAGATGCCGCAACCGCCGGGGAGCAGTTCTTC. As protein: CSARDAATAGEQFF.

The rearrangement uses TRBV29-1 and TRBJ1-2; 8 nucleotides align to TRBD1. The CDR3 spans 12 residues. Germline V gene sequence: CDR1 SQVTM, CDR2 ANQGSEA. V lost 6 bases to trimming and J lost 6 bases; unmatched junction nucleotides: 6. The CDR3 loop is CSVKIQGDGYTF. CDR3 in DNA: TGCAGCGTCAAAATACAGGGGGATGGCTACACCTTC.

This chain connects TRBV7-9 to TRBJ2-7; TRBD2 agrees at 8 bases. CDR1 is SEHNR and CDR2 is FQNEAQ in the germline V gene (reference sequence). Losses at the gene ends were 5 bases for V and 0 bases for J; bases not matched to a gene: 12. The CDR3 is made up of 17 amino acids. DNA of the CDR3: TGTGCCAGCAGCCCGGCCGATAGCGGGAAATACTCCTACGAGCAGTACTTC. Amino acid sequence: CASSPADSGKYSYEQYF.

This CDR3 reads CASSGQDGGETQYF. The DNA for the CDR3 is TGTGCCAGCAGTGGTCAGGATGGAGGAGAGACCCAGTACTTC. The rearrangement uses TRBV2 and TRBJ2-5, with TRBD2 as a possible D gene (5 bases). From germline, CDR1 is SNHLY and CDR2 FYNNEI. The CDR3 is made up of 14 amino acids. The germline V and J ends were trimmed by 4 bases and 4 bases, with 13 bases remaining between them.

The V gene is TRBV11-2, the J gene TRBJ2-1; a possible D gene is TRBD1 (6 bases). Germline V gene sequence: CDR1 SGHAT, CDR2 FQNNGV. CDR3 length: 15 amino acids. Trimming left V 4 bases short and J 2 bases short, with 12 bases between. The CDR3 spells CASSSPRDTYNEQFF. CDR3 in DNA: TGTGCCAGCAGCTCGCCCCGGGACACCTACAATGAGCAGTTCTTC.

Details on this clonotype: Its ends do not fully match the called genes, so a read error is possible. V is TRBV29-1 and J is TRBJ2-1; TRBD2 might be the D (5 bases). The CDR3 has 11 residues. From germline, CDR1 is SQVTM and CDR2 ANQGSEA. CDR3 residues: CSVERVGSTVF. The CDR3 DNA is TGCAGCGTTGAGCGGGTCGGCTCGACGGTCTTC.

The chain couples TRBV29-1 to TRBJ2-1, with a possible D match to TRBD1 (5 bases). Trimming took off 7 bases at V and 5 bases at J, with 9 bases between the two ends. CDR1 and CDR2 (germline): SQVTM, ANQGSEA. CDR3 length equals 11 residues. The CDR3 nucleotides read TGCAGCGCCACAGGAAACAATGAGCAGTTCTTC. Translated: CSATGNNEQFF.

This chain connects TRBV5-1 to TRBJ2-3; possibly TRBD1 or TRBD2 for D (5 bases each). The CDR3 loop spans 15 amino acids. The V gene lost 0 bases and the J gene lost 2 bases, with 10 bases spanning the gap. Germline assignment: CDR1 SGHRS and CDR2 YFSETQ. This CDR3 reads CASSLGGGNTDTQYF. The CDR3 region has the DNA TGCGCCAGCAGCTTGGGTGGGGGTAACACAGATACGCAGTATTTT.

This chain uses TRBV29-1 with TRBJ1-2; possibly TRBD1 for D (5 bases). Germline loops: CDR1 SQVTM, CDR2 ANQGSEA. The CDR3 is 13 residues long. Trimming removed 3 bases at V and 7 bases at J, with 15 bases between. The CDR3 DNA reads as TGCAGCGTTGATTCAGGGTTGAAGAGTGGCTACACCTTC. This translates into CSVDSGLKSGYTF.

The chain carries TRBV15 and TRBJ1-1; no firm D call. V was shortened by 3 bases and J by 5 bases, with 13 bases between the two germline ends. Germline V CDR1 and CDR2: LNHNV, YYDKDF (reference sequence). This CDR3 comprises 14 residues. DNA for the CDR3: TGTGCCACCAGCAGTTTGGCCCCGGGTACTGAAGCTTTCTTT. It specifies CATSSLAPGTEAFF.

The J gene is TRBJ1-2, the V gene TRBV24-1; no clear D. The V and J ends lost 5 bases and 6 bases respectively, with 12 bases between them. This CDR3 region has 13 residues. CDR1 is KGHDR and CDR2 is SFDVKD in the germline V gene. CDR3 protein: CATSAGSGDGYTF. CDR3 DNA: TGTGCCACCAGTGCCGGCTCCGGGGATGGCTACACCTTC.

This clonotype was picked up one time. The chain has TRBV29-1 and TRBJ2-1, with 13 bases that match TRBD2. Looked up from germline, CDR1 is SQVTM and CDR2 is ANQGSEA. After removal of 6 bases from V and 2 bases from J, the junction contained 4 bases not matched to a gene. This CDR3 has 15 amino acids. CDR3 DNA sequence: TGCAGCGTAGTACTAGCGGGAGGGCCCTACAATGAGCAGTTCTTC. This sequence encodes CSVVLAGGPYNEQFF.

The CDR3, as DNA: TGCAGCGTTGAGGGGGACCCTACAGATACGCAGTATTTT. As protein: CSVEGDPTDTQYF. V gene TRBV29-1 combines with J gene TRBJ2-3; either TRBD1 or TRBD2 may supply D (5 bases each). The V end was cut by 3 bases, the J end by 3 bases, with 10 bases between. CDR3 length: 13 residues. Germline CDR1 and CDR2: SQVTM and ANQGSEA.

CDR3: CASSLEAGGKNIQYF. For the CDR3, the DNA is TGTGCCAGCAGCTTAGAGGCAGGGGGCAAAAACATTCAGTACTTC. The chain recombines TRBV13 with TRBJ2-4, with TRBD1 identical over 7 bases. In germline, CDR1 is PRHDT, CDR2 FYEKMQ (reference sequence). With 1 base clipped from V and 3 bases from J, the junction kept 3 bases outside the gene matches. The CDR3 spans 15 residues.

This clonotype was seen a single time. Here the CDR3 DNA reads TGTGCCAGCAGCCAAGATCCGGGACTAATTGGCAATCAGCCCCAGCATTTT. Translation: CASSQDPGLIGNQPQHF. V is TRBV3-1 and J is TRBJ1-5, with a possible D match to TRBD1 (5 bases). V was clipped by 0 bases and J by 2 bases, with 14 bases between them. The V gene's germline CDR1 is LGHDT and CDR2 YNNKEL (reference sequence). The CDR3 runs 17 residues. The full variable domain, with the rest looked up from reference TRBV3-1 and TRBJ1-5, is DTAVSQTPKYLVTQMGNDKSIKCEQNLGHDTMYWYKQDSKKFLKIMFSYNNKELIINETVPNRFSPKSPDKAHLNLHINSLELGDSAVYFCASSQDPGLIGNQPQHFGDGTRLSIL.

The chain employs TRBV25-1 and TRBJ2-1; 11 nucleotides line up with TRBD2. The CDR3 is 14 amino acids. Trimming removed 8 bases from V and 5 bases from J; junction bases left unmatched: 5. Germline CDR1 is MGHDK and CDR2 is SYGVNS. DNA of the CDR3: TGTGCCAGCCTCATAGCGGGAGGGAACAATGAGCAGTTCTTC. Its protein is CASLIAGGNNEQFF.

The chain couples TRBV12-3 or TRBV12-4 to TRBJ2-2; a weak D match, TRBD2 (6 bases). The V end lost 4 bases, the J end lost 3 bases, and 12 bases lay between the germline ends. The CDR3 has 15 residues. DNA for the CDR3: TGTGCCAGCAGTTCCGGGGACTCCTACACCGGGGAGCTGTTTTTT. This codes for CASSSGDSYTGELFF.

This clonotype was seen only once. J is TRBJ1-4 and V is TRBV30; D call uncertain. From germline, CDR1 is GTSNPN and CDR2 SVGIG (reference sequence). The V end was cut by 0 bases, the J end by 15 bases, with 20 bases between. CDR3 length: 14 residues. The CDR3 DNA reads as TGTGCCTGGAGTGTATCCAGCCCCTCTGGAGAGGTGTTTTTT. Amino acid sequence: CAWSVSSPSGEVFF.

This rearrangement joins TRBV7-9 to TRBJ2-1; a possible D gene is TRBD2 (6 bases). This CDR3 is built from 14 residues. Trimming took 4 bases from V and 5 from J, leaving 12 bases between them. CDR1 SEHNR and CDR2 FQNEAQ come from the germline V gene (reference sequence). DNA of the CDR3: TGTGCCAGCAGCTCCGGGGGAAAGGACAATGAGCAGTTCTTC. This sequence encodes CASSSGGKDNEQFF.

This clonotype was seen only once. V is TRBV29-1 and J is TRBJ2-3; 10 nucleotides agree with TRBD2. The CDR3 spans 16 residues. J was trimmed by 9 bases and V by 1 base; bases with no gene match: 13. The germline V gene encodes CDR1 SQVTM and CDR2 ANQGSEA. In nucleotides, the CDR3 is TGCAGCGTTGAAGGAGCCGAGTTAGCGGGGGGTAGGACGCAGTATTTT. Translation: CSVEGAELAGGRTQYF.

The CDR3 nucleotides read TGTGCCTGGTGGGACGGGAACTATGGCTACACCTTC. Translated, it gives CAWWDGNYGYTF. This chain connects TRBV30 to TRBJ1-2; a possible D gene is TRBD1 (5 bases). The CDR3 loop spans 12 amino acids. V lost 5 bases and J 2 bases, leaving 9 bases between the germline ends. CDR1 is GTSNPN, CDR2 SVGIG, per germline (reference sequence). The full variable domain, with the rest looked up from reference TRBV30 and TRBJ1-2, is SQTIHQWPATLVQPVGSPLSLECTVEGTSNPNLYWYRQAAGRGLQLLFYSVGIGQISSEVPQNLSASRPQDRQFILSSKKLLLSDSGFYLCAWWDGNYGYTFGSGTRLTVV.

V and J are TRBV27 and TRBJ2-3; TRBD2 is a possible D gene (6 bases). CDR1 MNHEY and CDR2 SMNVEV come from the germline V gene (reference sequence). V gave up 4 bases and J gave up 0 bases, with 11 bases separating them. There are 15 residues in the CDR3. This CDR3 reads CASSWGVTSTDTQYF. The CDR3 region has the DNA TGTGCCAGCAGTTGGGGGGTAACTAGCACAGATACGCAGTATTTT.

The chain joins TRBV3-1 to TRBJ1-6; D is uncertain. The CDR3 length is 15 residues. The V end lost 0 bases, the J end lost 8 bases, and 11 bases lay between the germline ends. CDR1 and CDR2 from the germline V gene are LGHDT and YNNKEL (reference sequence). For the CDR3, the DNA is TGTGCCAGCAGCCAAGAATCCGGGCTTGATTCACCCCTCCACTTT. Translating gives CASSQESGLDSPLHF.